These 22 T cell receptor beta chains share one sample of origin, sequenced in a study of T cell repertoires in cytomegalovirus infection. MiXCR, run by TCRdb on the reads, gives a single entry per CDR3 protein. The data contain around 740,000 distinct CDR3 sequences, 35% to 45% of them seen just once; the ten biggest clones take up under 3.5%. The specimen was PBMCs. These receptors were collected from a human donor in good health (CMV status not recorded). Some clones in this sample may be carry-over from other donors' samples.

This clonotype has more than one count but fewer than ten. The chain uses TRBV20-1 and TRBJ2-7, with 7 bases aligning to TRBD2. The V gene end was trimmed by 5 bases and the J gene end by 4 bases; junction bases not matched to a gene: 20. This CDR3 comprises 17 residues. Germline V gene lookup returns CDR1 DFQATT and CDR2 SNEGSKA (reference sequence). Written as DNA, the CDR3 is TGCAGTGCTTCCAGAGGGAGGGCCCTCGACCGACTATACGAGCAGTACTTC. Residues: CSASRGRALDRLYEQYF.

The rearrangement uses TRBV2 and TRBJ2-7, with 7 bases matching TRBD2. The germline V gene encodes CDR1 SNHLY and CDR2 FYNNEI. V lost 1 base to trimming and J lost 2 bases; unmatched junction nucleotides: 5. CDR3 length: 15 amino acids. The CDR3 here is CASSEDRTRAYEQYF. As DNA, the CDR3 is TGTGCCAGCAGTGAAGATAGGACTAGAGCCTACGAGCAGTACTTC.

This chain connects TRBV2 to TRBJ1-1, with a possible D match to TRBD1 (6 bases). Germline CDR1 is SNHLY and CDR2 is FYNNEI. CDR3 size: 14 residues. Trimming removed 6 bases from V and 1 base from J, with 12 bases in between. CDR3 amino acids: CASSAGGTNTEAFF. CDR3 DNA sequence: TGTGCCAGCAGCGCTGGGGGCACGAACACTGAAGCTTTCTTT.

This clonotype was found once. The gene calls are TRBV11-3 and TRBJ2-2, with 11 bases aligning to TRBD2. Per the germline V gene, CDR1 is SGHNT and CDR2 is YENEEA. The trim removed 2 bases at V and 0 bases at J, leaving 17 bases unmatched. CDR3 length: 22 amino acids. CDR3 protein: CASSLSSLPLSSGGPNTGELFF. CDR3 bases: TGTGCCAGCAGCTTATCGTCTCTGCCGCTTTCTAGCGGGGGGCCGAACACCGGGGAGCTGTTTTTT.

CDR3 protein: CASSLGTLTPYNEQFF. In DNA, the CDR3 is TGTGCCAGCAGTTTAGGAACATTGACCCCCTACAATGAGCAGTTCTTC. This chain links TRBV28 with TRBJ2-1; the D is unclear. Trimming cost V 2 bases and J 2 bases, with 13 bases left between them. The CDR3 covers 16 residues. Per germline, CDR1 MDHEN and CDR2 SYDVKM.

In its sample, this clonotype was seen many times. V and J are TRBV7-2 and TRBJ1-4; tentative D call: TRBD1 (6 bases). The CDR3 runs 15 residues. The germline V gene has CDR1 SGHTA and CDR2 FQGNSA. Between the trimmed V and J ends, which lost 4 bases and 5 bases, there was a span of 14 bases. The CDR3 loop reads CASSSPRGANEKLFF. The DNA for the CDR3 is TGTGCCAGCAGCTCCCCTCGGGGGGCAAATGAAAAACTGTTTTTT.

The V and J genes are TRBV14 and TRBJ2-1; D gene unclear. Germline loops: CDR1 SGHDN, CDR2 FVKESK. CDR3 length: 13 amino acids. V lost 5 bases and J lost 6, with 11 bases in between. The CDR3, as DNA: TGTGCCAGCAGCTTTTTTTGGGGCAATGAGCAGTTCTTC. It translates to CASSFFWGNEQFF.

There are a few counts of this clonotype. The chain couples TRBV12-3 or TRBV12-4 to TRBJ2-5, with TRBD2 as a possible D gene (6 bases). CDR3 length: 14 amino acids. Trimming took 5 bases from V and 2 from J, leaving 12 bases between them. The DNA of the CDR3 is TGTGCCAGCAGTCCTGAGGAGGGACAAGAGACCCAGTACTTC. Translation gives CASSPEEGQETQYF.

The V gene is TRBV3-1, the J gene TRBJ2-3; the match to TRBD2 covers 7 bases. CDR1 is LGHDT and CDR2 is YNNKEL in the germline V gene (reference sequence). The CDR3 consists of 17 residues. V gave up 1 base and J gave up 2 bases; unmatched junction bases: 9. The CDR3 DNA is TGTGCCAGCAGCCAAGCATCTAGCGGACATACCACAGATACGCAGTATTTT. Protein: CASSQASSGHTTDTQYF.

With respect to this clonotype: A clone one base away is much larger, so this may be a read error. This CDR3 is CSSSLDYLNEQFF. Written as DNA, the CDR3 is TGTTCCAGCAGCCTGGACTACTTGAATGAGCAGTTCTTC. The V gene is TRBV7-3, the J gene TRBJ2-1, with D possibly TRBD2 on 6 matching bases. The CDR3 length is 13 residues. Per germline, CDR1 SGHTA and CDR2 FQGTGA.

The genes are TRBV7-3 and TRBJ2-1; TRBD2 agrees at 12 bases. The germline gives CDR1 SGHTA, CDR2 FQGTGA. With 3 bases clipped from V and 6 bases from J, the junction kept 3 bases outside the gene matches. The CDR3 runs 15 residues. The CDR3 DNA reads TGTGCCAGCAGCTTCCCTAGCGGGGGGGTCAATGAGCAGTTCTTC. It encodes CASSFPSGGVNEQFF.

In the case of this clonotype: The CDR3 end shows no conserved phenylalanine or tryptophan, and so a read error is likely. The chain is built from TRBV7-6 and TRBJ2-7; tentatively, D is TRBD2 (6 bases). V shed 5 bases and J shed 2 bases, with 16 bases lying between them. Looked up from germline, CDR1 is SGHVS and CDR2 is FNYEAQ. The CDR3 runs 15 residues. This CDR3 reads CASSRDRELPYEQYL. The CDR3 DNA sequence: TGTGCCAGCAGCCGAGACCGGGAGCTCCCCTACGAGCAGTACTTA.

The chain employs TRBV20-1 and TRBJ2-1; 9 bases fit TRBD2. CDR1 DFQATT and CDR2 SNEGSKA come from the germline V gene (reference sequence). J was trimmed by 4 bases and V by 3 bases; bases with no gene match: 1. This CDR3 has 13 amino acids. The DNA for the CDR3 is TGCAGTGCTAGCGCGGGAGGGTACAATGAGCAGTTCTTC. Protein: CSASAGGYNEQFF.

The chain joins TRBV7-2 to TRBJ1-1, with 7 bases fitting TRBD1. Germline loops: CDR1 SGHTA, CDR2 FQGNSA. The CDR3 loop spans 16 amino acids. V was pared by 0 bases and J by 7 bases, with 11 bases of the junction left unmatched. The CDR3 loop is CASSLAMTGSGFEAFF. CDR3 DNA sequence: TGTGCCAGCAGCTTAGCTATGACAGGGAGCGGTTTTGAAGCTTTCTTT. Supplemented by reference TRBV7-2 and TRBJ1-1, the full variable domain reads GAGVSQSPSNKVTEKGKDVELRCDPISGHTALYWYRQSLGQGLEFLIYFQGNSAPDKSGLPSDRFSAERTGGSVSTLTIQRTQQEDSAVYLCASSLAMTGSGFEAFFGQGTRLTVV.

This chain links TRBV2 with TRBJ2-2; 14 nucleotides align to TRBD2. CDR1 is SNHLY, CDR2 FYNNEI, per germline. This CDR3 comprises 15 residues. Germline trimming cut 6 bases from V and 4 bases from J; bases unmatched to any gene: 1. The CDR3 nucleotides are TGTGCCAGCAGGACTAGCGGGAGGGGCACCGGGGAGCTGTTTTTT. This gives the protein CASRTSGRGTGELFF. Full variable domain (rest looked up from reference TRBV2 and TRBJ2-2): EPEVTQTPSHQVTQMGQEVILRCVPISNHLYFYWYRQILGQKVEFLVSFYNNEISEKSEIFDDQFSVERPDGSNFTLKIRSTKLEDSAMYFCASRTSGRGTGELFFGEGSRLTVL.

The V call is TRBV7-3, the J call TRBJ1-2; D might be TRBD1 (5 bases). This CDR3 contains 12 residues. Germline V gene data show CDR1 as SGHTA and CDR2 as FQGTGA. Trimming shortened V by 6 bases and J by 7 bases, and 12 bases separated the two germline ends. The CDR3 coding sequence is TGTGCCAGCAGTAATGCGAGGGGTGGCTACACCTTC. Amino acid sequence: CASSNARGGYTF.

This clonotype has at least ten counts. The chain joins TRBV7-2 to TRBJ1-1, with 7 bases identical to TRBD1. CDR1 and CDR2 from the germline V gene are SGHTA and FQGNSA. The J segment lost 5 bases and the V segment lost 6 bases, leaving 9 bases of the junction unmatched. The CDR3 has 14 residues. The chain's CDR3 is CASREGAGLTEAFF. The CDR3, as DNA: TGTGCCAGCAGAGAGGGGGCAGGGTTGACTGAAGCTTTCTTT.

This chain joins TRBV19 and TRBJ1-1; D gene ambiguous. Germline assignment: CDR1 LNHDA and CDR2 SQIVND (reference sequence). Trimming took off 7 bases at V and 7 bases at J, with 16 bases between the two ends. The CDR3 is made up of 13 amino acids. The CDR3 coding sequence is TGTGCCAGTAATCCCCCAACGGCAGGTGAAGCTTTCTTT. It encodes CASNPPTAGEAFF.

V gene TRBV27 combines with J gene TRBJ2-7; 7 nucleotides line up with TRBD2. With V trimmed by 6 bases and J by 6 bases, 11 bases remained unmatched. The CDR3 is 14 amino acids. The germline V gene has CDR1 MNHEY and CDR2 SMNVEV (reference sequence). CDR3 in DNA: TGTGCCAGCAGCTTGGGGGGGAGGGCCTTCGAGCAGTACTTC. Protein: CASSLGGRAFEQYF.

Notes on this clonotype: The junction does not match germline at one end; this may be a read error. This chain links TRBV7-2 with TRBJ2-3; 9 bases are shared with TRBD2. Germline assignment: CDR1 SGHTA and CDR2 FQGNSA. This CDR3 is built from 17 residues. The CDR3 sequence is CASSLAGREGITDTPSF. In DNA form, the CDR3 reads TGTGCCAGCAGCTTAGCTGGGCGGGAGGGAATTACAGATACGCCGTCTTTT. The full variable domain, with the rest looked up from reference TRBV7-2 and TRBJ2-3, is GAGVSQSPSNKVTEKGKDVELRCDPISGHTALYWYRQSLGQGLEFLIYFQGNSAPDKSGLPSDRFSAERTGGSVSTLTIQRTQQEDSAVYLCASSLAGREGITDTPSFGPGTRLTVL.

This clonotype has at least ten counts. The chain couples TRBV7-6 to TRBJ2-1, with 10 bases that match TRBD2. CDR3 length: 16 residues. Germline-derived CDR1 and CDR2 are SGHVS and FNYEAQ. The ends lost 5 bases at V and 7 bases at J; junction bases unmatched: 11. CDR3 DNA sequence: TGTGCCAGCAGCCCCACTTGGACTAGCGGCGAGAATGAGCAGTTCTTC. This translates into CASSPTWTSGENEQFF.

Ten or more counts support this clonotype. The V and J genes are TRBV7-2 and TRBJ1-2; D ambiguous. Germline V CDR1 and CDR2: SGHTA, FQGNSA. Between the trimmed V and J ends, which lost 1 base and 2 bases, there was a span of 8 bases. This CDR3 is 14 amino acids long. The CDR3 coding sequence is TGTGCCAGCAGCTTAGAGCGGCGGAACTATGGCTACACCTTC. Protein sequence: CASSLERRNYGYTF.